This entry lists 15 T cell receptor beta chains sequenced from one sample in a study of shared clonotypes between healthy human individuals. Some clones are missing from TCRdb's copy, which holds only in-frame ones; the method was immunoSEQ multiplex PCR. Seen here are some 1 million clones, about 77% observed once, and the top ten hold roughly 1.5%. The sample taken for sequencing was memory CD4+ T cells sorted from blood. Subset reported: CD45RA-negative fraction. These receptors came from a man aged 18 to 30 in good health.

The chain couples TRBV27 to TRBJ2-1; 12 positions match TRBD1. This CDR3 is built from 15 residues. Germline trimming cut 6 bases from V and 9 bases from J; bases unmatched to any gene: 9. Germline V gives CDR1 MNHEY, CDR2 SMNVEV (reference sequence). The CDR3 here is CASRPDRDRGREQFF. CDR3 nucleotide sequence: TGTGCCAGCAGGCCGGACCGGGACAGGGGGCGTGAGCAGTTCTTC.

The gene calls are TRBV2 and TRBJ1-5; 8 positions match TRBD1. V lost 2 bases and J lost 7; bases outside the gene matches: 4. This CDR3 has 14 amino acids. Germline CDR1 SNHLY, CDR2 FYNNEI. CDR3 coding DNA: TGTGCCAGCAGTGAATACAGGGGGGGCCAGCCCCAGCATTTT. Translated, it gives CASSEYRGGQPQHF.

The chain employs TRBV5-1 and TRBJ2-5; D possibly corresponds to TRBD2 (5 bases). The CDR3 contains 14 residues. V shed 3 bases and J shed 5 bases, with 14 bases lying between them. The germline gives CDR1 SGHRS, CDR2 YFSETQ. The CDR3 region is CASSSDLRGETQYF. CDR3 nucleotides: TGCGCCAGCAGCTCGGATCTACGAGGGGAGACCCAGTACTTC.

This chain joins TRBV5-4 and TRBJ1-2, with TRBD1 matching over 7 bases. Germline CDR1 reads SGHNT; CDR2 reads YYREEE (reference sequence). This CDR3 has 14 amino acids. Trimming cost V 6 bases and J 1 base; bases outside gene matches: 6. The CDR3 spells CASTGDRSNYGYTF. Here the CDR3 DNA reads TGTGCCAGCACCGGGGACAGAAGTAACTATGGCTACACCTTC.

V usage is TRBV13 and J usage is TRBJ1-1, with 12 bases that match TRBD1. This CDR3 comprises 15 residues. Germline trimming cut 5 bases from V and 4 bases from J; bases unmatched to any gene: 5. The germline CDR1 and CDR2 sequences are PRHDT and FYEKMQ (reference sequence). The CDR3 loop is CASSRDRGLSTEAFF. In DNA form, the CDR3 reads TGTGCCAGCAGCCGGGACAGGGGGCTCTCCACTGAAGCTTTCTTT.

The V call is TRBV5-1, the J call TRBJ2-1; 9 bases align to TRBD1. The CDR3 contains 14 residues. V lost 4 bases and J lost 7; bases outside the gene matches: 6. The germline V gene encodes CDR1 SGHRS and CDR2 YFSETQ. The CDR3 DNA follows: TGCGCCAGCAGCGGTGGGGGACAGGGAAATGAGCAGTTCTTC. Translated: CASSGGGQGNEQFF.

The rearrangement links TRBV6-5 to TRBJ1-2, with 7 bases that match TRBD1. V was pared by 7 bases and J by 5 bases, with 10 bases of the junction left unmatched. Germline assignment: CDR1 MNHEY and CDR2 SVGAGI. The CDR3 contains 14 residues. CDR3 protein: CASTGRGQGYGYTF. In nucleotides, the CDR3 is TGTGCCAGCACGGGGAGGGGGCAAGGGTATGGCTACACCTTC.

As for this clone: The junction departs from the called germline gene at one end, perhaps through a read error. This chain connects TRBV7-9 to TRBJ1-5; D is possibly TRBD1 (5 bases). Germline CDR1 is SEHNR and CDR2 is FQNEAQ (reference sequence). The CDR3 length is 15 residues. CDR3 coding DNA: TGTGCCAGCAGTCCCGGGACCGGTAGCAGTCAGCCCCAGCATTTT. Translated: CASSPGTGSSQPQHF.

The rearrangement uses TRBV2 and TRBJ2-2, with D uncertain. The germline V gene encodes CDR1 SNHLY and CDR2 FYNNEI. Trimming pared 5 bases from V and 2 bases from J, leaving 6 bases between. This CDR3 contains 13 residues. CDR3 DNA: TGTGCCAGCAGTATTCTCAACACCGGGGAGCTGTTTTTT. Translation: CASSILNTGELFF.

Details on this clone: The same CDR3 also results from other DNA sequences found in this sample. CDR3 sequence: CASSPGGYNEQFF. DNA for the CDR3: TGCGCCAGCAGCCCGGGGGGCTACAATGAGCAGTTCTTC. The chain links TRBV5-1 to TRBJ2-1, with 7 positions matching TRBD2. CDR1 SGHRS and CDR2 YFSETQ come from the germline V gene. The CDR3 has 13 amino acids. V shed 4 bases and J 3 bases; nucleotides not matched to a gene: 1.

Details on this clone: Other DNA sequences in this sample translate to the same CDR3. The chain links TRBV4-3 to TRBJ2-7; D is possibly TRBD1 (6 bases). V gave up 0 bases and J gave up 3 bases, with 12 bases separating them. The CDR3 covers 15 residues. Germline assignment: CDR1 LGHNA and CDR2 YSLEER. In DNA, the CDR3 is TGCGCCAGCAGCCAAGACAGGGGAGCTTTCTACGAGCAGTACTTC. Protein: CASSQDRGAFYEQYF.

This chain uses TRBV25-1 with TRBJ2-1, with 7 bases aligning to TRBD1. V was pared by 1 base and J by 0 bases, with 0 bases of the junction left unmatched. The CDR3 totals 15 residues. Germline loops: CDR1 MGHDK, CDR2 SYGVNS. CDR3 in amino acids: CASSESGGSYNEQFF. CDR3 nucleotide sequence: TGTGCCAGCAGTGAATCAGGGGGCTCCTACAATGAGCAGTTCTTC.

This clone has a single count. The rearrangement uses TRBV21-1 and TRBJ2-7; the D call in the table, TRBD1, was not verified against the DNA. TRBV21-1 is a pseudogene locus. This CDR3 region has 14 residues. CDR3 bases: TGTGCCAGCAGAGGACAGTCCCAATCCTACGAGCAGTACTTC. It encodes CASRGQSQSYEQYF.

As concerns this clone: Other nucleotide sequences from this sample produce the same CDR3. This rearrangement joins TRBV5-1 to TRBJ2-1; D gene uncertain. The CDR3 loop spans 11 amino acids. Germline CDR1 is SGHRS and CDR2 is YFSETQ. The V end was cut by 3 bases, the J end by 5 bases, with 3 bases between. This CDR3 is CASSSDNEQFF. The CDR3 DNA is TGCGCCAGCAGCTCGGACAATGAGCAGTTCTTC.

The chain combines TRBV5-4 with TRBJ1-6, with D possibly TRBD1 on 6 matching bases. Per the germline V gene, CDR1 is SGHNT and CDR2 is YYREEE (reference sequence). V shed 4 bases and J shed 8 bases, with 10 bases lying between them. The CDR3 is made up of 13 amino acids. The CDR3 bases are TGTGCCAGCAGCCGGACAGATGATTCACCCCTCCACTTT. Its protein is CASSRTDDSPLHF.